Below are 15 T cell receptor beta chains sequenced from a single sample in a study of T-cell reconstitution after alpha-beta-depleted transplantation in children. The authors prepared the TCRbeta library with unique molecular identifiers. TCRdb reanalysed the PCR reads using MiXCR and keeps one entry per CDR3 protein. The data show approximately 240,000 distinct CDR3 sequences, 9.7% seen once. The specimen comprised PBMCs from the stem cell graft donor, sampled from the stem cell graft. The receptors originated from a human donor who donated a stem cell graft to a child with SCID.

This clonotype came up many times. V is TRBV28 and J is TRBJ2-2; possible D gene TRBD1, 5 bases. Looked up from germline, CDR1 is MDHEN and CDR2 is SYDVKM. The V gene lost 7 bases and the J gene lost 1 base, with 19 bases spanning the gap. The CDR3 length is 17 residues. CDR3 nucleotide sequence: TGTGCCAGCAATCTAATATCGGACATCCTGAACACCGGGGAGCTGTTTTTT. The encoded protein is CASNLISDILNTGELFF.

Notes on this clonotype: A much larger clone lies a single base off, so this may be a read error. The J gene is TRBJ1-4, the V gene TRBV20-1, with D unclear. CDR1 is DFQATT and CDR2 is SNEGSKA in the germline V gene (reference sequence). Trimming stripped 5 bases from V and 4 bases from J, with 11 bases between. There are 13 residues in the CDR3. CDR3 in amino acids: CSARTSNNEKLFF. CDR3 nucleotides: TGCAGTGCTCGGACCTCAAATAATGAAAAACTGTTTTTT.

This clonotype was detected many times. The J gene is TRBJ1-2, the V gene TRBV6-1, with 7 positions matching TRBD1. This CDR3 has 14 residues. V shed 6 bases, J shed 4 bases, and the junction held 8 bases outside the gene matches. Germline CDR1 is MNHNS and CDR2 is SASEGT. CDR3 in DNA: TGTGCCAGCAGCCCAAACCAGGGGGTCTATGGCTACACCTTC. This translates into CASSPNQGVYGYTF.

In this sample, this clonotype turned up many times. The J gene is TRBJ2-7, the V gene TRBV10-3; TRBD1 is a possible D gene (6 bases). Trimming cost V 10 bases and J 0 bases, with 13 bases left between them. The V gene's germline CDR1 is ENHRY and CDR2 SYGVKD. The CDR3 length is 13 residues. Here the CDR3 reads CATERQASYEQYF. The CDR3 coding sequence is TGTGCCACCGAGAGACAGGCCTCCTACGAGCAGTACTTC.

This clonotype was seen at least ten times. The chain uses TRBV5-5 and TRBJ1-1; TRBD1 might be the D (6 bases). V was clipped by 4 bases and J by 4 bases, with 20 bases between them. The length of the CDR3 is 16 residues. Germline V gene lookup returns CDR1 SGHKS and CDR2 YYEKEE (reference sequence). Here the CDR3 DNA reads TGTGCCAGCAGCGCCGGCCTTACAGGGATGCGCACTGAAGCTTTCTTT. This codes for CASSAGLTGMRTEAFF. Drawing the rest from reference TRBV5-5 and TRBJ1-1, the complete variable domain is DAGVTQSPTHLIKTRGQQVTLRCSPISGHKSVSWYQQVLGQGPQFIFQYYEKEERGRGNFPDRFSARQFPNYSSELNVNALLLGDSALYLCASSAGLTGMRTEAFFGQGTRLTVV.

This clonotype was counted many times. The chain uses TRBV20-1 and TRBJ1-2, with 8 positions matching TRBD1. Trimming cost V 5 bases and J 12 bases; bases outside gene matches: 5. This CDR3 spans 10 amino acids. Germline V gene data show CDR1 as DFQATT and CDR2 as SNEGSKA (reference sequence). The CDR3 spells CSAVDRGHTF. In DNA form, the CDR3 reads TGCAGTGCTGTAGACAGGGGTCACACCTTC.

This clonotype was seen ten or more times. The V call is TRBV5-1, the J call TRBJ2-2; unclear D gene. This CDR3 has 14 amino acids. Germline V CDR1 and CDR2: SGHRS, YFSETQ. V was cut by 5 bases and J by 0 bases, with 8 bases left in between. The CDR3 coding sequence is TGCGCCAGCAGACCAGAAACGAACACCGGGGAGCTGTTTTTT. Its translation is CASRPETNTGELFF.

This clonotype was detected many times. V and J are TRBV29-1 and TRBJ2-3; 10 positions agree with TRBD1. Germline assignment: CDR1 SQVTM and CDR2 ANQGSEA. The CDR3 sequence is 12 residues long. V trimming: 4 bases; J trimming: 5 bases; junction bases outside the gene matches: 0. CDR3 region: CSVGTGGDTQYF. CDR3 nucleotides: TGCAGCGTTGGGACAGGGGGAGATACGCAGTATTTT.

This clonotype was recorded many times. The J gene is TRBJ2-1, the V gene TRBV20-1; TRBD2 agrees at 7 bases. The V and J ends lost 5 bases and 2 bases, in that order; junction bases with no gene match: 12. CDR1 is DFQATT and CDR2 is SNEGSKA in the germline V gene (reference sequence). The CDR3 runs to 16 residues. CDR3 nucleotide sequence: TGCAGTGCTCTAAACGTCAAACTAGCGACCTACAATGAGCAGTTCTTC. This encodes CSALNVKLATYNEQFF.

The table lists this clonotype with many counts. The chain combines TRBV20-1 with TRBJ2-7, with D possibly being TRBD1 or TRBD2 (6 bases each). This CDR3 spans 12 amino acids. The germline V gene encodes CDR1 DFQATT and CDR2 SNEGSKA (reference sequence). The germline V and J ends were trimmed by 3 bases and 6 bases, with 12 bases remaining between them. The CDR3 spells CSAREGVGEQYF. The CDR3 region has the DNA TGCAGTGCTAGGGAGGGGGTCGGCGAGCAGTACTTC.

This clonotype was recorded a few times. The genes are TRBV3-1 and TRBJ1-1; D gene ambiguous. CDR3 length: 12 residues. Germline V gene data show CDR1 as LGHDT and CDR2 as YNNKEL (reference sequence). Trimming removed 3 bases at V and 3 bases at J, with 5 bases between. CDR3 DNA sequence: TGTGCCAGCAGCCATCAGTACACTGAAGCTTTCTTT. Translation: CASSHQYTEAFF. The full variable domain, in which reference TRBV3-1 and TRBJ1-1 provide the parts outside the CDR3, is DTAVSQTPKYLVTQMGNDKSIKCEQNLGHDTMYWYKQDSKKFLKIMFSYNNKELIINETVPNRFSPKSPDKAHLNLHINSLELGDSAVYFCASSHQYTEAFFGQGTRLTVV.

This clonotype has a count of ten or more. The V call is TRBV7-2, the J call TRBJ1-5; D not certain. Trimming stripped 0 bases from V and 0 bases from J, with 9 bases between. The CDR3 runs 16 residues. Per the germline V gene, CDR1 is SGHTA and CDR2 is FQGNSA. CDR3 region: CASSLAPPVSNQPQHF. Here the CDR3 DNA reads TGTGCCAGCAGCTTAGCGCCCCCAGTTAGCAATCAGCCCCAGCATTTT.

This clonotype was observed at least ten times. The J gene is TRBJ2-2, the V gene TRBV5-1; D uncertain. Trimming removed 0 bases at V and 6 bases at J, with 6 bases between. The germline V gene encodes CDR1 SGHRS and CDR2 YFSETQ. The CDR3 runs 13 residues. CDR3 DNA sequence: TGCGCCAGCAGCTTGGACGGCTCCGGGGAGCTGTTTTTT. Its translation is CASSLDGSGELFF.

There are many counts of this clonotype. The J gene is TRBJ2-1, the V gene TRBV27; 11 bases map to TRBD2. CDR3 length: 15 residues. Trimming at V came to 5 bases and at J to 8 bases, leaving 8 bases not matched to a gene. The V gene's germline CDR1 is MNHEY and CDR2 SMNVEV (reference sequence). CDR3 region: CASSIIAGGPDEQFF. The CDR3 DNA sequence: TGTGCCAGCAGTATAATAGCGGGGGGGCCCGATGAGCAGTTCTTC.

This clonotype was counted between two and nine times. The CDR3 nucleotides read TGTGCCAGCAGCCACTGGACTAGCGGGGGGGCTTTAGGCACCGGGGAGCTGTTTTTT. It codes for CASSHWTSGGALGTGELFF. The chain combines TRBV11-2 with TRBJ2-2; 15 nucleotides line up with TRBD2. The junction had 11 bases not matched to a gene; V was cut back by 5 bases and J by 4 bases. CDR1 is SGHAT and CDR2 is FQNNGV in the germline V gene. This CDR3 contains 19 residues.